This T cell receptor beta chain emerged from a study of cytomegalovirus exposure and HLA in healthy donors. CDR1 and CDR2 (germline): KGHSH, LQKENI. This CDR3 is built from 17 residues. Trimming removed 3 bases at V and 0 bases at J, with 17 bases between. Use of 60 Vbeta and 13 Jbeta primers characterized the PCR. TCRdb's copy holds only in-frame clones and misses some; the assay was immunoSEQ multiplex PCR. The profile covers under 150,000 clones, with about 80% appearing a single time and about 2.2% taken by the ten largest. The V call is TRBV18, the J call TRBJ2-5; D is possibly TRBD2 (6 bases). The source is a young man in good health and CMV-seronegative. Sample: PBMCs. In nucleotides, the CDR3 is TGTGCCAGCTCACCGTGGGAGGAAGCCCCCTACCAAGAGACCCAGTACTTC. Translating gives CASSPWEEAPYQETQYF.